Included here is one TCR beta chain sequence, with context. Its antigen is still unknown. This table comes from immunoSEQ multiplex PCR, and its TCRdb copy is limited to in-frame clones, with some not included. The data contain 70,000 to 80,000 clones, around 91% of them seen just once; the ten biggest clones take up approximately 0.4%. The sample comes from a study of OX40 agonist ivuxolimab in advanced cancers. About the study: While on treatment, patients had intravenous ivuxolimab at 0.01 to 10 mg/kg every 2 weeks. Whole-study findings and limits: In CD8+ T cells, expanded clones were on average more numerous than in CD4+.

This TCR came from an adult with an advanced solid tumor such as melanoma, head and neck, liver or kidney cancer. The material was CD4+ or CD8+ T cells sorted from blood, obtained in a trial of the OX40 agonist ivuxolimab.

The CDR3 DNA reads TGTGCCACCAGCAGAGAGGGACTAGCCAGCTCCTACGAGCAGTACTTC. Amino acid sequence: CATSREGLASSYEQYF. The chain couples TRBV15 to TRBJ2-7; 9 nucleotides agree with TRBD2. With V trimmed by 0 bases and J by 0 bases, 3 bases remained unmatched. The germline V gene has CDR1 LNHNV and CDR2 YYDKDF (reference sequence). The CDR3 extends over 16 amino acids.